These T cell receptor beta chains were read from a single sample in a study of blood T cell repertoires in COVID-19. Sequenced by immunoSEQ multiplex PCR; TCRdb stores in-frame clones only, minus some. Of about 290,000 clones in the sample, roughly 86% were seen once. The sample consisted of peripheral blood. All receptors come from a woman aged 25 to 45 with COVID-19, enrolled during active disease. The CDR3 runs from the conserved cysteine through the conserved F or W. The order of the fields is clone size, D gene, J gene, V gene, CDR3 protein, CDR3 DNA. D genes are given only for firm matches. The size entry is marked missing in some rows and otherwise reads once, few, many or a size class.

>-|TRBD1|TRBJ1-4|TRBV5-1
CASSSQGAALNEKLFF
TGCGCCAGCAGCTCACAGGGGGCCGCGCTAAATGAAAAACTGTTTTTT
>-|-|TRBJ2-1|TRBV6-5
CASSSGLKTNEQFF
TGTGCCAGCAGTTCGGGACTCAAAACCAATGAGCAGTTCTTC
>-|-|TRBJ2-5|TRBV19
CASSMMVRGKETQYF
TGTGCCAGTAGTATGATGGTGAGGGGGAAAGAGACCCAGTACTTC
>-|TRBD1|TRBJ2-1|TRBV7-9
CASSLGTVSYNEQFF
TGTGCCAGCAGCCTCGGGACAGTCTCCTACAATGAGCAGTTCTTC
>-|-|TRBJ2-3|TRBV6-2/TRBV6-3
CASSYDEAGTDTQYF
TGTGCCAGCAGTTACGATGAGGCGGGCACAGATACGCAGTATTTT
>once|-|TRBJ2-3|TRBV5-1
CASSLALAKPDTQYF
TGCGCCAGCAGCTTGGCGCTAGCGAAGCCAGATACGCAGTATTTT
>-|-|TRBJ2-7|TRBV2
CASSEAGRSSYEQYF
TGTGCCAGCAGTGAGGCGGGGCGAAGCTCCTACGAGCAGTACTTC
>-|TRBD1|TRBJ1-1|TRBV5-4
CASSQQGARQYTEAFF
TGTGCCAGCAGCCAACAGGGGGCAAGACAATACACTGAAGCTTTCTTT
>-|-|TRBJ1-2|TRBV19
CASSIGQRNYGYTF
TGTGCCAGTAGTATCGGACAGCGGAACTATGGCTACACCTTC
>-|TRBD2|TRBJ2-3|TRBV9
CASSVASSASGVGDTQYF
TGTGCCAGCAGCGTAGCCTCCTCAGCTAGCGGGGTGGGGGATACGCAGTATTTT
>-|-|TRBJ1-5|TRBV6-4
CASIPGGGTNQPQHF
TGTGCCAGCATCCCGGGGGGAGGGACAAATCAGCCCCAGCATTTT
>-|TRBD2|TRBJ2-5|TRBV6-5
CASSPLAGGLETQYF
TGTGCCAGCAGTCCCTTGGCGGGGGGGCTGGAGACCCAGTACTTC
>-|-|TRBJ1-1|TRBV19
CASSTRQMNTEAFF
TGTGCCAGTAGTACCCGACAGATGAACACTGAAGCTTTCTTT
>-|-|TRBJ1-1|TRBV10-3
CAITERGGKTEAFF
TGTGCCATCACCGAGAGGGGGGGCAAGACTGAAGCTTTCTTT
>-|-|TRBJ2-6|TRBV6-5
CASSTRESGANVLTF
TGTGCCAGCAGCACTCGGGAGTCCGGGGCCAACGTCCTGACTTTC
>-|-|TRBJ1-2|TRBV3-1/TRBV3-2
CASSSDSLANYGYTF
TGTGCCAGCAGTTCGGACTCTTTAGCTAACTATGGCTACACCTTC
>-|TRBD2|TRBJ2-7|TRBV7-6
CASSLLAGGTYEQYF
TGTGCCAGCAGCTTGCTAGCGGGGGGCACCTACGAGCAGTACTTC
>-|-|TRBJ1-2|TRBV12-3/TRBV12-4
CASSFHLGYTF
TGTGCCAGCAGTTTTCATTTGGGCTACACCTTC
>-|-|TRBJ1-2|TRBV28
CASRADRGYTF
TGTGCCAGCAGAGCCGACAGGGGCTACACCTTC
>-|TRBD2|TRBJ2-1|TRBV7-8
CASSLVGASGGVWDEQFF
TGTGCCAGCAGCTTAGTCGGGGCTAGCGGGGGGGTTTGGGATGAGCAGTTCTTC
>-|-|TRBJ2-3|TRBV5-5
CASSFLAAATDTQYF
TGTGCCAGCAGCTTCTTAGCGGCCGCCACAGATACGCAGTATTTT
>-|TRBD2|TRBJ2-7|TRBV5-4
CASSSSGVIYEQYF
TGTGCCAGCAGCTCTAGCGGGGTCATCTACGAGCAGTACTTC
>-|-|TRBJ2-7|TRBV28
CASSIHGEGYEQYF
TGTGCCAGCAGTATCCATGGTGAGGGTTACGAGCAGTACTTC
>-|TRBD1|TRBJ1-2|TRBV18
CASSADRVGGYTF
TGTGCCAGCTCAGCCGACAGGGTGGGCGGCTACACCTTC
>-|TRBD2|TRBJ2-1|TRBV5-1
CASSPSPSGDNEQFF
TGCGCCAGCAGCCCCTCACCTAGCGGGGACAATGAGCAGTTCTTC
>-|TRBD2|TRBJ2-7|TRBV9
CASSGGRLAGNYEQYF
TGTGCCAGCAGCGGGGGACGACTAGCGGGGAATTACGAGCAGTACTTC
>-|-|TRBJ1-6|TRBV6-1
CASSEVSGAASPLHF
TGTGCCAGCAGTGAAGTATCAGGGGCAGCATCACCCCTCCACTTT
>-|-|TRBJ1-3|TRBV19
CASSSRTVLISGNTIYF
TGTGCCAGTAGTTCTAGGACTGTTCTCATCTCTGGAAACACCATATATTTT
>-|TRBD2|TRBJ2-1|TRBV19
CASSIGGGAYNEQFF
TGTGCCAGTAGTATTGGCGGGGGGGCCTACAATGAGCAGTTCTTC
>-|-|TRBJ1-2|TRBV7-8
CASSPGRDYGYTF
TGTGCCAGCAGCCCCGGCAGGGACTATGGCTACACCTTC
>-|TRBD2|TRBJ2-1|TRBV19
CASSTGGGAYNEQFF
TGTGCCAGTAGTACGGGCGGGGGGGCCTACAATGAGCAGTTCTTC
>-|TRBD1|TRBJ1-2|TRBV7-8
CASSLGTGGAYGYTF
TGTGCCAGCAGCTTAGGGACAGGGGGCGCCTATGGCTACACCTTC
>few|-|TRBJ1-2|TRBV15
CATSRALSSSNYGYTF
TGTGCCACCAGCAGAGCCTTGTCCTCCTCGAACTATGGCTACACCTTC
>once|-|TRBJ1-2|TRBV5-5
CASSYTANYGYTF
TGTGCCAGCAGCTACACCGCTAACTATGGCTACACCTTC
>-|-|TRBJ2-7|TRBV11-2
CASSIGTIYEQYF
TGTGCCAGCAGCATTGGGACAATCTACGAGCAGTACTTC
>-|-|TRBJ2-1|TRBV6-5
CASMWGVQNEQFF
TGTGCCAGCATGTGGGGGGTACAGAATGAGCAGTTCTTC
>-|-|TRBJ2-7|TRBV5-5
CASSLSPRGSYEQYF
TGTGCCAGCAGCTTGTCACCCAGGGGCTCCTACGAGCAGTACTTC
>-|-|TRBJ1-1|TRBV19
CASSIGAGKAFF
TGTGCCAGTAGTATAGGGGCGGGAAAAGCTTTCTTT
>-|TRBD2|TRBJ2-5|TRBV2
CASRKSGGAGETQYF
TGTGCCAGCAGGAAGAGCGGGGGGGCCGGGGAGACCCAGTACTTC
>few|TRBD1|TRBJ1-4|TRBV11-3
CASSLLTGGKSTELFF
TGTGCCAGCAGCTTACTGACAGGGGGCAAAAGTACTGAACTGTTTTTT
>-|-|TRBJ2-2|TRBV10-3
CAILRGGNTGELFF
TGTGCCATCCTGAGGGGGGGGAACACCGGGGAGCTGTTTTTT
>-|-|TRBJ1-5|TRBV27
CASSFGGSSNQPQHF
TGTGCCAGCAGTTTCGGGGGGTCTAGCAATCAGCCCCAGCATTTT
>-|-|TRBJ1-4|TRBV6-6
CASSYGAPANEKLFF
TGTGCCAGCAGTTACGGGGCGCCTGCTAATGAAAAACTGTTTTTT